This section outlines one T cell receptor (beta chain) sequence together with its context. V shed 6 bases and J 6 bases; nucleotides not matched to a gene: 4. Looked up from germline, CDR1 is KGHSH and CDR2 is LQKENI. This CDR3 contains 13 residues. Sequenced by immunoSEQ multiplex PCR; TCRdb stores in-frame clones only, minus some. The repertoire holds some 150,000 clones, with about 89% as singletons. This sample stems from a study of control samples from healthy donors and cancer patients. The source is a man younger than 30 in good health. The specimen sequenced was blood. J is TRBJ2-1 and V is TRBV18, with 8 bases fitting TRBD1. CDR3 amino acids: CASSTGVSNEQFF. CDR3 sequence (DNA): TGTGCCAGCTCGACAGGGGTCAGCAATGAGCAGTTCTTC.